The 22 T cell receptor beta chains below all came from one sample that was sequenced in a study of tumor-infiltrating lymphocytes in primary liver carcinoma. Constant-region priming of approximately 500 ng total RNA yielded TCR beta cDNA. Libraries for TCR beta were built through three nested multiplex PCR rounds, which together made up a slightly modified ARM-PCR procedure. The first two PCR rounds, around 10 cycles each, used TRBV1-TRBV30 forward primers and a C-beta reverse primer. MiXCR, run by TCRdb on the multiplex PCR reads, gives a single entry per CDR3 protein. The table has 90,000 to 110,000 distinct CDR3 sequences, about four fifths seen once. The study co-extracted DNA and RNA from approximately 20-30 mg of unsorted bulk tissue. The sequenced sample consisted of liver tumor tissue from sampling region 3. Subset: tumor region T3, left-lateral pole. These receptor sequences come from a man aged 40-50 years with primary liver carcinoma and hepatitis B virus infection.

The chain recombines TRBV10-2 with TRBJ2-6; the D gene is possibly TRBD2 (6 bases). V was pared by 7 bases and J by 4 bases, with 14 bases between. Germline lookup yields CDR1 WSHSY and CDR2 SAAADI. The CDR3 is 15 residues long. The CDR3, as DNA: TGCGCCAGCAACAGTGGGGGAGGAGGGGCCAACGTCCTGACTTTC. It specifies CASNSGGGGANVLTF.

The rearrangement links TRBV29-1 to TRBJ2-7; TRBD2 is a possible D gene (6 bases). The CDR3 has 15 residues. CDR1 SQVTM and CDR2 ANQGSEA come from the germline V gene. The CDR3 coding sequence is TGCATCGTCGAAGATCCAGGAGGGAGTTCCTACGAGCAGTACTTC. Translation: CIVEDPGGSSYEQYF.

Regarding this clonotype: Given a much more abundant clone one base away, this may be a read error. The rearrangement joins TRBV19 to TRBJ2-1; maybe TRBD1 (6 bases). The CDR3 runs 14 residues. Germline values: CDR1 LNHDA, CDR2 SQIVND (reference sequence). The CDR3 bases are TGTGCCAATAGTAGAGGACAGCGGATGAATGAGCAGTTCTTC. Its translation: CANSRGQRMNEQFF.

This clonotype has just a few counts. Germline is not matched at one junction end, which may reflect a read error. The rearrangement joins TRBV29-1 to TRBJ2-1, with D possibly matching TRBD2 (5 bases). CDR3 size: 11 residues. The V gene's germline CDR1 is SQVTM and CDR2 ANQGSEA. The CDR3 region is CSVSSYNEQLF. The CDR3, as DNA: TGTAGCGTCTCCTCCTACAATGAGCAGCTCTTC.

This clonotype was detected only a few times. The V call is TRBV10-1, the J call TRBJ2-2; D is ambiguous. Germline CDR1 is WNHNN and CDR2 is SYGVQD (reference sequence). The CDR3 loop spans 14 amino acids. V was trimmed by 10 bases and J by 2 bases, leaving 14 bases between them. The chain's CDR3 is CAKSDGTNTGELFF. Written as DNA, the CDR3 is TGCGCCAAGTCCGACGGCACAAACACCGGGGAGCTGTTTTTT.

A word on this clonotype: A read error may account for a junction end that differs from germline. The rearrangement joins TRBV5-1 to TRBJ1-3, with 7 positions matching TRBD1. Germline V gene sequence: CDR1 SGHRS, CDR2 YFSETQ. This CDR3 has 17 amino acids. The DNA of the CDR3 is TGCGCCAGCAGCTTGGAGAGGCAGGGGGGAGGAGGAAACACCATTTATTTT. It yields the protein CASSLERQGGGGNTIYF.

The gene calls are TRBV6-2 or TRBV6-3 and TRBJ2-5; 10 bases fit TRBD2. Germline V gives CDR1 MNHEY, CDR2 SVGEGT. The V segment lost 3 bases and the J segment 4 bases; nucleotides outside the gene matches: 11. The CDR3 is 17 amino acids. CDR3 residues: CASSYGLAGGRGETQYF. DNA for the CDR3: TGTGCCAGCAGTTATGGTTTAGCGGGAGGACGGGGAGAGACCCAGTACTTC.

This clonotype was seen only a few times. One junction end disagrees with the germline gene, perhaps due to a read error. The chain couples TRBV11-2 to TRBJ1-5, with D possibly being TRBD1 (5 bases). The CDR3 runs to 17 residues. Germline V lookup: CDR1 SGHAT, CDR2 FQNNGV. This CDR3 reads CAGSLVGVTRSNQPQHF. CDR3 bases: TGTGCCGGCAGCTTAGTAGGGGTAACAAGGAGCAATCAGCCTCAGCATTTT.

This clonotype was seen at least ten times. V and J are TRBV6-5 and TRBJ2-1; TRBD2 might be the D (5 bases). V dropped 0 bases and J dropped 8 bases, with 8 bases sitting between them. Germline V gene sequence: CDR1 MNHEY, CDR2 SVGAGI. The CDR3 spans 13 residues. The CDR3 reads CASSYSPGDEQFF. The CDR3 DNA is TGTGCCAGCAGTTACTCGCCCGGGGATGAGCAGTTCTTC.

With regard to this clonotype: At one of its ends the junction is not consistent with the germline gene, which may arise from a read error. The V and J genes are TRBV6-2 or TRBV6-3 and TRBJ2-7; the match to TRBD2 covers 11 bases. Per the germline V gene, CDR1 is MNHEY and CDR2 is SVGEGT. The CDR3 extends over 17 amino acids. The CDR3 region has the DNA TGTGCCAGCTGTAGCGGGAGGGAAGGAGATTTCTCCTACGAGCAGTATTTC. It is translated as CASCSGREGDFSYEQYF.

Comment on this clonotype: Germline and junction disagree at one end, which may indicate a read error. The chain carries TRBV28 and TRBJ2-7; 8 bases match TRBD1. The germline CDR1 and CDR2 sequences are MDHEN and SYDVKM. The CDR3 consists of 15 residues. The CDR3 DNA reads TGTGCCAGTCCGCCATCGGACAGGGTCTTCTACGAGCGGTACTTC. Amino acids: CASPPSDRVFYERYF.

With regard to this clonotype: This likely comes from a read error, as the CDR3 has no conserved phenylalanine or tryptophan at its end. Because the CDR3's place on the DNA is in doubt, the DNA is left out and the CDR3 is given as listed by TCRdb. The chain combines TRBV12-3 or TRBV12-4 with TRBJ2-5; the D call TRBD2 from the table was never checked on the DNA. The CDR3 is made up of 13 amino acids, end residues included. This CDR3 reads CASSRSGRETQYI.

Concerning this clonotype: Mismatch with germline at one junction end may stem from a read error. The chain joins TRBV4-2 to TRBJ2-4; D unresolved. The CDR3 length is 15 residues. Germline loops: CDR1 LGHNA, CDR2 YNFKEQ. The CDR3 DNA reads as TGTGCCAACAGCCAAGACCAAGGAGCCAAAAACTTTCAGTACTTC. It codes for CANSQDQGAKNFQYF.

This clonotype was detected once. This may be a read error, as it is one base from a much larger clone. V and J are TRBV20-1 and TRBJ2-7, with TRBD1 identical over 8 bases. Germline V gene sequence: CDR1 DFQATT, CDR2 SNEGSKA (reference sequence). There are 12 residues in the CDR3. This CDR3 is CSASGQAYEQYF. The CDR3 region has the DNA TGCAGCGCTTCGGGACAGGCTTACGAGCAGTACTTC.

As for this clonotype: In this CDR3 the conserved last residue, phenylalanine or tryptophan, is missing, so a read error is likely. The chain carries TRBV11-2 and TRBJ2-5, with no clear D. Germline V gene lookup returns CDR1 SGHAT and CDR2 FQNNGV. The CDR3 is made up of 12 amino acids. The CDR3 DNA sequence: TGTGCCAGCGGCTTAGGCCAAGAGACCCAGTACCTC. Amino acids: CASGLGQETQYL.

The sample holds many counts of this clonotype. The CDR3 coding sequence is TGTGCCCGTCCCCGACAGGGATACTATGGCTACACCTTC. It encodes CARPRQGYYGYTF. The chain couples TRBV7-9 to TRBJ1-2; 7 bases map to TRBD1. Germline V gene sequence: CDR1 SEHNR, CDR2 FQNEAQ (reference sequence). The CDR3 runs 13 residues. With 11 bases clipped from V and 3 bases from J, the junction kept 9 bases outside the gene matches.

V and J are TRBV7-8 and TRBJ2-5, with D maybe TRBD1 (6 bases). Trimming pared 3 bases from V and 3 bases from J, leaving 17 bases between. Germline V gene sequence: CDR1 SGHVS, CDR2 FQNEAQ. The CDR3 runs to 16 residues. As DNA, the CDR3 is TGTGCCAGCAGCTTGGTAAAGACAGGCTTAGAAGAGACCCAGTACTTC. It encodes CASSLVKTGLEETQYF.

CDR3: CASTYPFEGKLFF. The CDR3, as DNA: TGTGCCAGTACCTACCCCTTCGAAGGAAAACTGTTTTTT. The chain links TRBV14 to TRBJ1-4; D uncertain. V shed 9 bases and J shed 10 bases, with 18 bases lying between them. Germline loops: CDR1 SGHDN, CDR2 FVKESK. CDR3 length: 13 amino acids.

For this clonotype: One end of the junction varies from germline; a read error may be responsible. CDR3 sequence: CASTVRRLKESKDTQYF. CDR3 bases: TGTGCCAGCACCGTCCGGAGGCTAAAGGAGAGCAAAGATACGCAGTATTTT. The V gene is TRBV11-2, the J gene TRBJ2-3; weak D call: TRBD2 (5 bases). CDR3 length equals 17 residues. Germline-derived CDR1 and CDR2 are SGHAT and FQNNGV.

As concerns this clonotype: A much larger clone lies one base from this, so it may be a read error. This sequence joins TRBV7-3 and TRBJ1-1; D ambiguous. The germline CDR1 and CDR2 sequences are SGHTA and FQGTGA. The CDR3 extends over 13 amino acids. This CDR3 reads CASSLQKNSEAFF. The CDR3 DNA reads as TGTGCCAGCAGCTTACAGAAGAACAGTGAAGCTTTCTTT.

To note about this clonotype: Mismatch with germline at one junction end may stem from a read error. The chain carries TRBV29-1 and TRBJ1-1; 7 bases line up with TRBD1. The CDR3 has 15 amino acids. The germline CDR1 and CDR2 sequences are SQVTM and ANQGSEA. The CDR3 region is CIVATGWGMKTEAFF. The CDR3 region has the DNA TGCATCGTTGCGACAGGGTGGGGAATGAAGACTGAAGCTTTCTTT.

This clonotype was seen ten or more times. The gene calls are TRBV29-1 and TRBJ2-1; D is possibly TRBD2 (6 bases). Trimming pared 5 bases from V and 4 bases from J, leaving 15 bases between. Germline CDR1 reads SQVTM; CDR2 reads ANQGSEA. CDR3 length: 14 residues. The DNA for the CDR3 is TGCAGCGTTAAGGGACTCCCCACTTACAATGAGCAGTTCTTC. Encoded protein: CSVKGLPTYNEQFF.